This T cell receptor (beta chain) was sequenced for a study of T cells in Graves' hyperthyroidism and ophthalmopathy. Study findings and constraints: Blood also showed most of the thyroid clonotypes that were expanded above 0.001.

This clonotype was observed at least ten times. Its matching antigen is unknown. The CDR3 runs 15 residues. The germline V gene encodes CDR1 DFQATT and CDR2 SNEGSKA (reference sequence). V gave up 0 bases and J gave up 5 bases, with 16 bases separating them. Amplification of TCR beta CDR3 regions used RNA as the template. With the HTBI primer set, the TCR CDR3 went through a first round of RT-PCR. TCRdb re-called the multiplex PCR reads with MiXCR, one entry per CDR3 protein. The sample gives a few hundred thousand distinct CDR3 sequences, 15% to 18% of which show up once; 28% is in the top ten. PBMCs were sourced from more than 9 ml fresh peripheral blood.

The V call is TRBV20-1, the J call TRBJ2-5; weak D call: TRBD1 (5 bases). This receptor was obtained from a woman aged 18-29 years with Graves' hyperthyroidism that later progressed to Graves' ophthalmopathy. The sequenced sample consisted of blood. The DNA of the CDR3 is TGCAGTGCTAGAGATCAAGCGTGGGGCTCGGAGACCCAGTACTTC. Its protein product is CSARDQAWGSETQYF.